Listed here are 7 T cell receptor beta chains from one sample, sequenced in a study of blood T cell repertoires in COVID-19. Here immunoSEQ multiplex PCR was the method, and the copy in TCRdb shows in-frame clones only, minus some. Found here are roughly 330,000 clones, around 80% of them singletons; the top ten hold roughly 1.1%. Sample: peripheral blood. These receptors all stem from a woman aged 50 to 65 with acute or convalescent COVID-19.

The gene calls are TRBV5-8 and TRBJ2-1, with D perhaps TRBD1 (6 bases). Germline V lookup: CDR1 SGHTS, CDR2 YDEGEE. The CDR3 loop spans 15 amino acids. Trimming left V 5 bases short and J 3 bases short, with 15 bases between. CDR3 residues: CASSARGYDYNEQFF. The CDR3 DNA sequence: TGTGCCAGCAGTGCTAGGGGGTACGACTACAATGAGCAGTTCTTC.

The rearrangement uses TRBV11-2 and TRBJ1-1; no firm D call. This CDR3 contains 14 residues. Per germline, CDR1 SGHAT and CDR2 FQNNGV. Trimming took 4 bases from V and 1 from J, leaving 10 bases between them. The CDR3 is CASSWSQPNTEAFF. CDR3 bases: TGTGCCAGCAGCTGGAGTCAGCCGAACACTGAAGCTTTCTTT.

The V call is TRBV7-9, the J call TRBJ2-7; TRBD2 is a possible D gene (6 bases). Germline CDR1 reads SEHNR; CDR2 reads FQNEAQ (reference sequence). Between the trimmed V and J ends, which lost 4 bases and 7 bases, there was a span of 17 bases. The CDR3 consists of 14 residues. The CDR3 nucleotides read TGTGCCAGCAGCTCTTCCTCCCAGGCGGGGGAGCAGTACTTC. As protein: CASSSSSQAGEQYF.

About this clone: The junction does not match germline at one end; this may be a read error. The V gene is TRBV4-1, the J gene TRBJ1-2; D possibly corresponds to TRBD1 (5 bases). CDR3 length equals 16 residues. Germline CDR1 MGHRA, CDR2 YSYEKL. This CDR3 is CASSQDWEGPNYGYTF. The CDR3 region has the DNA TGCGCCAGCAGTCAAGATTGGGAGGGACCTAACTATGGCTACACCTTC.

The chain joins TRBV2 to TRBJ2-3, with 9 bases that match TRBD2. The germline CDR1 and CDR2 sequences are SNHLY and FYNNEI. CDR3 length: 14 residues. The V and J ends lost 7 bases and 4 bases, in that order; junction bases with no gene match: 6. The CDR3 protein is CASKVAGVADTQYF. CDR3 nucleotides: TGTGCCAGCAAAGTAGCGGGAGTTGCAGATACGCAGTATTTT.

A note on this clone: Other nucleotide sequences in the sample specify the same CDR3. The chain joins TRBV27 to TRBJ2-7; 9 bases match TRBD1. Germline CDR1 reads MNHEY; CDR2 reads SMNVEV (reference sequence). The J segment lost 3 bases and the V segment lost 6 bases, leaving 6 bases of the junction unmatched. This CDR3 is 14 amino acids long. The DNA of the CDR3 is TGTGCCAGCAGGCTACAGGGGGCCCACTACGAGCAGTACTTC. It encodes CASRLQGAHYEQYF.

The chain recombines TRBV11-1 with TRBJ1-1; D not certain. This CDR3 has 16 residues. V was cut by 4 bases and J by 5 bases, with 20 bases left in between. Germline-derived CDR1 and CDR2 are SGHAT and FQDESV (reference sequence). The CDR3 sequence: CASSSILYRGRTEAFF. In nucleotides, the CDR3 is TGTGCCAGCAGCTCCATCCTTTATCGAGGGAGAACTGAAGCTTTCTTT.